This is a list of T cell receptor beta chains from one sample in a study of cytomegalovirus exposure and HLA in healthy donors. Using immunoSEQ multiplex PCR, the repertoire was profiled, and TCRdb retains in-frame clones only, with some absent. The table includes 100,000 to 150,000 clones, 73% detected once. The sequencing input was PBMCs. Receptors were obtained from a man aged 60 to 75 in good health and CMV-seropositive. The CDR3 runs from the conserved cysteine through the conserved F or W. D genes are given only for firm matches. The size entry is marked missing in some rows and otherwise reads once, few, many or a size class.

V	size	D	J	CDR3	DNA
TRBV19	NA	NA	TRBJ1-5	CASSPGVANTQPQHF	TGTGCCAGTAGTCCGGGGGTCGCCAACACCCAGCCCCAGCATTTT
TRBV7-8	NA	NA	TRBJ2-3	CASSLYRGGAADTQYF	TGTGCCAGCAGCCTTTATAGGGGGGGTGCCGCAGATACGCAGTATTTT
TRBV19	NA	TRBD1	TRBJ1-6	CASRPGQHNSPLHF	TGTGCCAGTAGGCCGGGACAGCATAATTCACCCCTCCACTTT
TRBV6-5	NA	NA	TRBJ2-5	CASSSPGQQETQYF	TGTGCCAGCAGTTCGCCAGGACAGCAAGAGACCCAGTACTTC
TRBV10-1	NA	NA	TRBJ2-7	CASSEGVGEAYEQYF	TGCGCCAGCAGTGAGGGCGTAGGGGAAGCCTACGAGCAGTACTTC
TRBV5-6	once	NA	TRBJ1-4	CASGEFMGEKLFF	TGTGCCAGTGGGGAGTTTATGGGAGAAAAACTGTTTTTT
TRBV1	once	NA	TRBJ2-5	CPRLPRRETQYF	TGCCCAAGGCTCCCGAGGAGAGAGACCCAGTACTTC
TRBV18	NA	NA	TRBJ1-6	CASSPRSTDNSPLHF	TGTGCCAGCTCACCCCGGTCGACAGACAATTCACCCCTCCACTTT
TRBV5-1	few	NA	TRBJ1-1	CASSLRGFTEAFF	TGCGCCAGCAGCTTGAGGGGTTTCACTGAAGCTTTCTTT
TRBV7-9	NA	NA	TRBJ2-7	CSSSLGRRQYF	TGTTCCAGCAGCTTGGGCCGACGGCAGTACTTC
TRBV10-3	NA	NA	TRBJ2-5	CAISEPPGETQYF	TGTGCCATCAGTGAGCCCCCGGGGGAGACCCAGTACTTC
TRBV5-1	NA	NA	TRBJ2-7	CASSDPQGSGEQYF	TGCGCCAGCAGCGACCCACAGGGATCCGGCGAGCAGTACTTC
TRBV2	few	TRBD2	TRBJ2-1	CASSTGTSGGGLQFF	TGTGCCAGCAGTACCGGGACTAGCGGGGGAGGTCTTCAGTTCTTC
TRBV5-6	NA	TRBD2	TRBJ2-2	CASSPGLAGGKAGELFF	TGTGCCAGCAGCCCGGGACTAGCGGGGGGCAAGGCCGGGGAGCTGTTTTTT
TRBV30	few	NA	TRBJ1-1	CAWRRTYLMNTEAFF	TGTGCCTGGAGGAGGACATATCTGATGAACACTGAAGCTTTCTTT
TRBV6-5	once	NA	TRBJ2-1	CATTQAEYNEQFF	TGTGCCACCACCCAGGCCGAGTACAATGAGCAGTTCTTC
TRBV6-6	NA	NA	TRBJ2-7	CASSYNLPYEQYF	TGTGCCAGCAGTTATAACCTCCCCTACGAGCAGTACTTC
TRBV5-1	NA	TRBD1	TRBJ1-4	CASGQGADEKLFF	TGCGCCAGCGGACAGGGGGCGGATGAAAAACTGTTTTTT
TRBV7-6	NA	NA	TRBJ2-7	CASSLGTDSYEQYF	TGTGCCAGCAGCTTAGGGACAGATTCCTACGAGCAGTACTTC
TRBV10-3	few	NA	TRBJ1-2	CAISEPGEFAYGYTF	TGTGCCATCAGTGAGCCTGGGGAGTTCGCCTATGGCTACACCTTC
TRBV4-1	few	TRBD1	TRBJ1-1	CASSQGQGQYMGNTEAFF	TGCGCCAGCAGCCAAGGACAGGGCCAGTACATGGGGAACACTGAAGCTTTCTTT
TRBV6-1	NA	TRBD1	TRBJ1-4	CASSEALGQGREKLFF	TGTGCCAGCAGTGAAGCGCTGGGACAGGGGCGGGAAAAACTGTTTTTT
TRBV11-3	once	NA	TRBJ1-1	CASSLGATEAFF	TGTGCCAGCAGCTTAGGGGCCACTGAAGCTTTCTTT
TRBV10-3	NA	NA	TRBJ1-5	CTISEPGSNQPQHF	TGTACCATCAGTGAGCCAGGGTCCAATCAGCCCCAGCATTTT
TRBV7-8	few	NA	TRBJ2-7	CASSWDTLYEQYF	TGTGCCAGCAGCTGGGACACCCTCTACGAGCAGTACTTC
TRBV13	NA	TRBD1	TRBJ2-1	CASSRYRDSLYNEQFF	TGTGCCAGCAGTCGCTACCGGGACAGCCTATACAATGAGCAGTTCTTC
TRBV5-1	NA	TRBD2	TRBJ2-5	CASSFPGGPQETQYF	TGCGCCAGCAGCTTCCCGGGGGGTCCACAAGAGACCCAGTACTTC
TRBV5-6	once	NA	TRBJ1-1	CASSLDVTGNTEAFF	TGTGCCAGCAGCTTGGACGTAACAGGGAACACTGAAGCTTTCTTT
TRBV5-5	few	TRBD1	TRBJ1-4	CASSVDRGNLNEKLFF	TGTGCCAGCAGCGTGGACAGGGGAAACCTTAATGAAAAACTGTTTTTT
TRBV5-4	few	NA	TRBJ1-3	CASSLGGGTHSGNTIYF	TGTGCCAGCAGCTTGGGTGGGGGGACGCATTCTGGAAACACCATATATTTT
TRBV6-5	NA	TRBD1	TRBJ2-7	CASSADRGYVYEQYF	TGTGCCAGCAGTGCGGACAGGGGGTATGTGTACGAGCAGTACTTC
TRBV5-3	NA	TRBD1	TRBJ2-3	CANLGQGASSTDTQYF	TGTGCCAACCTCGGGCAGGGGGCCTCTAGCACAGATACGCAGTATTTT
TRBV7-6	once	NA	TRBJ2-7	CASSLANGGNEQYF	TGTGCCAGCAGCTTAGCCAACGGGGGAAACGAGCAGTACTTC
TRBV4-1	NA	NA	TRBJ2-1	CASSSWTTGFEQFF	TGCGCCAGCAGCTCCTGGACTACTGGTTTTGAGCAGTTCTTC
TRBV2	NA	TRBD1	TRBJ2-7	CASSGQGYEQYF	TGTGCCAGCAGTGGACAGGGCTACGAGCAGTACTTC
TRBV7-9	NA	NA	TRBJ2-7	CASSLASREYEQYF	TGTGCCAGCAGCTTAGCGTCCAGGGAATACGAGCAGTACTTC
TRBV19	once	NA	TRBJ1-3	CASSIAQEPGNTIYF	TGTGCCAGTAGTATAGCACAGGAGCCTGGAAACACCATATATTTT